The 23 T cell receptor beta chains below come from one sample, sequenced in a study of T cell responses to AZD1222 COVID-19 vaccine. Assay used: immunoSEQ multiplex PCR; TCRdb lists only in-frame clones, some missing. The data contain some 130,000 clones, around 93% of them singletons. The specimen comprised peripheral blood, sampled 28 days after the second AZD1222 dose. All receptors derive from an adult who received the AZD1222 COVID-19 vaccine.

This sequence joins TRBV2 and TRBJ2-2, with 7 bases aligning to TRBD1. CDR1 and CDR2 from the germline V gene are SNHLY and FYNNEI. V was pared by 0 bases and J by 7 bases, with 5 bases of the junction left unmatched. This CDR3 is 15 amino acids long. CDR3 amino acids: CASSEATGFGGELFF. CDR3 nucleotide sequence: TGTGCCAGCAGTGAAGCGACAGGGTTTGGCGGGGAGCTGTTTTTT.

The genes are TRBV2 and TRBJ2-1; TRBD1 aligns across 12 bases. The CDR3 length is 16 residues. V was clipped by 6 bases and J by 0 bases; unmatched bases: 3. The germline gives CDR1 SNHLY, CDR2 FYNNEI. The CDR3 DNA reads TGTGCCAGCAGGGGACAGGGGGCTAACTCCTACAATGAGCAGTTCTTC. Translating gives CASRGQGANSYNEQFF. The variable domain in full, completed from reference TRBV2 and TRBJ2-1, reads EPEVTQTPSHQVTQMGQEVILRCVPISNHLYFYWYRQILGQKVEFLVSFYNNEISEKSEIFDDQFSVERPDGSNFTLKIRSTKLEDSAMYFCASRGQGANSYNEQFFGPGTRLTVL.

The chain links TRBV7-2 to TRBJ1-3, with 9 bases matching TRBD1. The CDR3 spans 15 residues. The junction had 4 bases not matched to a gene; V was cut back by 5 bases and J by 2 bases. Germline V gives CDR1 SGHTA, CDR2 FQGNSA. CDR3 loop: CASSEHRGPGNTIYF. CDR3 nucleotides: TGTGCCAGCAGCGAACACAGGGGGCCTGGAAACACCATATATTTT.

The chain has TRBV18 and TRBJ2-7, with TRBD2 matching 10 bases. The CDR3 loop spans 14 amino acids. From germline, CDR1 is KGHSH and CDR2 LQKENI. J gave up 1 base and V 7 bases, and 4 bases lay outside the gene matches. Written as DNA, the CDR3 is TGTGCCAGCTTAGCGACTAGCGGGTCCTACGAGCAGTACTTC. Its protein product is CASLATSGSYEQYF.

Details on this clone: The same CDR3 also results from other DNA sequences found in this sample. The CDR3 DNA follows: TGCAGCGTCGGGACAGGCTCTGGAAACACCATATATTTT. It translates to CSVGTGSGNTIYF. The chain carries TRBV29-1 and TRBJ1-3; 8 bases fit TRBD1. This CDR3 is 13 amino acids long. The V gene end was trimmed by 6 bases and the J gene end by 0 bases; junction bases not matched to a gene: 1. From germline, CDR1 is SQVTM and CDR2 ANQGSEA. The entire variable domain, with the rest obtained from reference TRBV29-1 and TRBJ1-3, is as follows: SAVISQKPSRDICQRGTSLTIQCQVDSQVTMMFWYRQQPGQSLTLIATANQGSEATYESGFVIDKFPISRPNLTFSTLTVSNMSPEDSSIYLCSVGTGSGNTIYFGEGSWLTVV.

The chain couples TRBV3-1 (or the pseudogene TRBV3-2) to TRBJ2-7, with 7 bases that match TRBD2. Germline V gene lookup returns CDR1 LGHDT and CDR2 YNNKEL (reference sequence). The CDR3 totals 14 residues. V dropped 4 bases and J dropped 4; count of bases not matched to a gene: 7. The CDR3 bases are TGTGCCAGCAGCCTGGGGAGCGGGACTTACGAGCAGTACTTC. Encoded protein: CASSLGSGTYEQYF.

The chain links TRBV5-1 to TRBJ1-1; unclear D gene. The germline V gene encodes CDR1 SGHRS and CDR2 YFSETQ. The CDR3 loop spans 15 amino acids. Between the trimmed V and J ends, which lost 4 bases and 0 bases, there was a span of 13 bases. The CDR3 nucleotides read TGCGCCAGCAGCCTCAATACCCTTTTGAACACTGAAGCTTTCTTT. Its translation is CASSLNTLLNTEAFF. The variable domain in full, completed from reference TRBV5-1 and TRBJ1-1, reads KAGVTQTPRYLIKTRGQQVTLSCSPISGHRSVSWYQQTPGQGLQFLFEYFSETQRNKGNFPGRFSGRQFSNSRSEMNVSTLELGDSALYLCASSLNTLLNTEAFFGQGTRLTVV.

Only one count was recorded for this clone. The chain recombines TRBV21-1 with TRBJ2-1. TRBV21-1 is a recognized pseudogene. The CDR3 has 16 amino acids. CDR3 nucleotides: TGTGCCAGCAGCAAATCTGACGCCCCTATCTACAATGAGCAGTTCTTC. Translation: CASSKSDAPIYNEQFF.

V is TRBV7-2 and J is TRBJ1-1, with TRBD1 identical over 9 bases. After removal of 3 bases from V and 8 bases from J, the junction contained 4 bases not matched to a gene. Germline loops: CDR1 SGHTA, CDR2 FQGNSA. This CDR3 comprises 13 residues. The CDR3 spells CASSFAGTGEAFF. The DNA of the CDR3 is TGTGCCAGCAGCTTCGCGGGGACAGGGGAAGCTTTCTTT.

The CDR3, as DNA: TGTGCCAGCAGCTTTAGCGGGGGCTACAATGAGCAGTTCTTC. This translates into CASSFSGGYNEQFF. This chain uses TRBV11-3 with TRBJ2-1; 9 bases line up with TRBD2. J gave up 3 bases and V 3 bases, and 0 bases lay outside the gene matches. In germline, CDR1 is SGHNT, CDR2 YENEEA. CDR3 length: 14 residues.

CDR3 nucleotides: TGTGCCAGCAGCAAAGGGCCAGCAACCCCCTACGAGCAGTACTTC. This translates into CASSKGPATPYEQYF. The chain uses TRBV21-1 and TRBJ2-7. TRBV21-1 has pseudogene status. CDR3 size: 15 residues.

V is TRBV2 and J is TRBJ2-7; a possible D gene is TRBD2 (5 bases). This CDR3 is built from 13 residues. CDR1 and CDR2 from the germline V gene are SNHLY and FYNNEI. V lost 5 bases and J lost 2, with 10 bases in between. The CDR3 DNA reads as TGTGCCAGCAGTCCTGACGGGACCTACGAGCAGTACTTC. Its protein is CASSPDGTYEQYF.

The rearrangement uses TRBV27 and TRBJ1-2; maybe TRBD1 (6 bases). The CDR3 runs 15 residues. Germline V gives CDR1 MNHEY, CDR2 SMNVEV (reference sequence). Deletions cut 6 bases from V and 1 base from J, with 15 bases between. CDR3 region: CASSPQGIGNYGYTF. CDR3 nucleotides: TGTGCCAGCAGCCCACAGGGCATCGGTAACTATGGCTACACCTTC.

The chain combines TRBV15 with TRBJ1-4; 8 nucleotides match TRBD1. The CDR3 has 14 residues. V dropped 4 bases and J dropped 8; count of bases not matched to a gene: 6. The germline gives CDR1 LNHNV, CDR2 YYDKDF (reference sequence). CDR3 loop: CATSTGQGNEKLFF. CDR3 nucleotides: TGTGCCACCAGCACCGGACAGGGAAACGAAAAACTGTTTTTT. Full variable domain (rest looked up from reference TRBV15 and TRBJ1-4): DAMVIQNPRYQVTQFGKPVTLSCSQTLNHNVMYWYQQKSSQAPKLLFHYYDKDFNNEADTPDNFQSRRPNTSFCFLDIRSPGLGDTAMYLCATSTGQGNEKLFFGSGTQLSVL.

The chain carries TRBV29-1 and TRBJ1-1; TRBD1 is a possible D gene (5 bases). This CDR3 has 13 amino acids. V was pared by 3 bases and J by 4 bases, with 12 bases between. Per germline, CDR1 SQVTM and CDR2 ANQGSEA. Written as DNA, the CDR3 is TGCAGCGTTGACGCAGGAAGGGGCACTGAAGCTTTCTTT. Protein sequence: CSVDAGRGTEAFF.

The chain has TRBV28 and TRBJ2-1; weak D call: TRBD2 (6 bases). V was shortened by 6 bases and J by 0 bases, with 9 bases between the two germline ends. CDR1 is MDHEN and CDR2 is SYDVKM in the germline V gene. This CDR3 has 14 residues. The CDR3 spells CASSFGSSYNEQFF. DNA for the CDR3: TGTGCCAGCAGCTTCGGGAGCTCCTACAATGAGCAGTTCTTC.

The genes are TRBV6-4 and TRBJ1-6, with TRBD1 matching over 7 bases. Trimming took 6 bases from V and 8 from J; bases not matched to a gene: 4. The CDR3 extends over 13 amino acids. From germline, CDR1 is MRHNA and CDR2 SNTAGT. The CDR3 loop is CASRDRLDSPLHF. The CDR3 DNA sequence: TGTGCCAGCAGGGACAGGTTGGATTCACCCCTCCACTTT.

The chain uses TRBV27 and TRBJ1-4; D unclear. The CDR3 covers 14 residues. V gave up 5 bases and J gave up 7 bases, with 14 bases separating them. Per germline, CDR1 MNHEY and CDR2 SMNVEV (reference sequence). CDR3 loop: CASSTAQEGEKLFF. Here the CDR3 DNA reads TGTGCCAGCAGTACGGCTCAAGAGGGTGAAAAACTGTTTTTT.

The chain carries TRBV28 and TRBJ1-2; possible D gene TRBD1, 5 bases. V was trimmed by 5 bases and J by 3 bases, leaving 16 bases between them. Germline V gene sequence: CDR1 MDHEN, CDR2 SYDVKM. The CDR3 length is 15 residues. DNA of the CDR3: TGTGCCAGCAGTCCGGGGGAGACACAAGACTATGGCTACACCTTC. This codes for CASSPGETQDYGYTF.

The CDR3 region is CASSYGPIGGPGELFF. DNA of the CDR3: TGTGCCAGTAGTTATGGGCCTATAGGGGGCCCCGGGGAGCTGTTTTTT. The V and J genes are TRBV19 and TRBJ2-2, with TRBD1 identical over 7 bases. The length of the CDR3 is 16 residues. V shed 5 bases, J shed 6 bases, and the junction held 12 bases outside the gene matches. The germline CDR1 and CDR2 sequences are LNHDA and SQIVND (reference sequence). Complete variable domain (other parts from reference TRBV19 and TRBJ2-2): DGGITQSPKYLFRKEGQNVTLSCEQNLNHDAMYWYRQDPGQGLRLIYYSQIVNDFQKGDIAEGYSVSREKKESFPLTVTSAQKNPTAFYLCASSYGPIGGPGELFFGEGSRLTVL.

This clone has a handful of counts. V gene TRBV18 combines with J gene TRBJ1-2, with D tentatively TRBD1 (5 bases). Trimming cost V 3 bases and J 2 bases, with 19 bases left between them. This CDR3 is 17 amino acids long. Germline V gene sequence: CDR1 KGHSH, CDR2 LQKENI. The chain's CDR3 is CASSPIQESRGNYGYTF. The DNA of the CDR3 is TGTGCCAGCTCACCTATACAGGAGTCTAGAGGGAACTATGGCTACACCTTC.

This clone is a singleton in its sample. The gene calls are TRBV12-3 or TRBV12-4 and TRBJ1-5; unclear D gene. The CDR3 runs to 12 residues. V was trimmed by 6 bases and J by 4 bases, leaving 7 bases between them. The CDR3 sequence: CASRHSNQPQHF. In DNA form, the CDR3 reads TGTGCCAGCAGACACAGTAATCAGCCCCAGCATTTT.

The gene calls are TRBV19 and TRBJ2-1, with unresolved D. The CDR3 has 15 amino acids. Germline V gene sequence: CDR1 LNHDA, CDR2 SQIVND (reference sequence). V was pared by 2 bases and J by 1 base, with 9 bases between. The CDR3 region has the DNA TGTGCCAGTAGTATACGGGCTCCTTCCTACAATGAGCAGTTCTTC. Translated: CASSIRAPSYNEQFF. Based on the CDR3 plus reference TRBV19 and TRBJ2-1, the full variable domain is DGGITQSPKYLFRKEGQNVTLSCEQNLNHDAMYWYRQDPGQGLRLIYYSQIVNDFQKGDIAEGYSVSREKKESFPLTVTSAQKNPTAFYLCASSIRAPSYNEQFFGPGTRLTVL.